This TCR beta chain appears in the sequencing data of a study of beta chain features in type 1 diabetes (dated by TCRdb to the late 2010s). Study-level background: Patients and healthy donors did not differ in mean age, gender distribution, total cell number or subset yield. The study compared the TCRB repertoires of sorted circulating CD4+ T cell subsets in recently diagnosed type 1 diabetes patients with those in matched healthy donors. A total of about 100,000,000 sorted cells were examined across all samples, and RNA yield correlated strongly with the number of cells per subset. Naive and central memory subsets were obtained from all 30 or so donors, but regulatory and stem cell-like memory subsets were isolated from only 8 patients and roughly 8 healthy donors. Overall study outcomes, separate from this receptor: Fewer insertions and more nucleotide deletions at VDJ recombination sites were observed in patients with type 1 diabetes, implying thymic rearrangement abnormalities. A moderate but significant shortening of TCRB CDR3 length was observed in type 1 diabetes patients in all four CD4+ subsets. Only small numbers of individuals were included in the HLA sub-analyses, which left unresolved whether HLA type had any influence on TCRB rearrangement. Naive, central memory and regulatory TCRB repertoires appeared to be more similar among patients than among healthy donors. Shorter templates might be favored by PCR, yet because patient and control samples were amplified and corrected together, any such skew would affect both groups equally. Because cDNA was sequenced instead of genomic DNA, highly expressing activated cells could be over-represented, though the groups showed no difference in activation or CD3 levels.

The entire isolated RNA was reverse transcribed using the High Capacity cDNA Reverse Transcription Kit, and thus expressed TCRB transcripts were sequenced. Deep immunoSEQ sequencing was applied to naive, central memory and regulatory T cell samples, giving an average of about 3.8 million total reads per sample. After sorted cells were lysed in RLT buffer, RNA was extracted with DNase-treated RNeasy Micro or Mini kits, with the choice depending on cell number. Each cell subset was processed separately to prevent cross-contamination, with patient and healthy donor samples processed together. TCRB sequences were amplified from cDNA with the immunoSEQ multiplex PCR, producing 87-bp fragments spanning the CDR3 region. Sequencing of the amplicons was done on the Illumina HiSeq platform. In the authors' own workflow: Synthetic template baselines were used to correct PCR bias computationally, reads within Hamming distance 2 were collapsed together, and singletons that could not be merged were discarded. Reads were aligned against IMGT so that V, D and J genes, CDR3 length and insertions or deletions at six rearrangement sites could be assigned. Clonotype counts were normalized to sorted cell number within each subset before computing true diversity and Gini coefficients with the tcR R package. The overlap coefficient, calculated on TCRB nucleotide sequences, was used to quantify repertoire sharing. Out-of-frame TCRB sequences from naive cells were analyzed as a proxy for the pre-selection repertoire. The source is immuneACCESS, and TCRdb retained only in-frame sequences with V and J called. Part of the clones is not carried over; for the studies checked, unresolved V genes explain less than half of this, and the remainder is unexplained. V, J and clone size reflect that table, while D and trimming were determined from the DNA. Within this sample are 850,000 to 900,000 clones, with 15% to 20% of them counted one time only. The leading ten clones occupy 0.023% of the sample.

In this sample, this clone turned up a few times. This receptor's antigen is unknown. There are no base qualities to consult, and no much larger clone falls within one base. A single peripheral blood draw of around 100 mL on average was collected from each donor into heparinised tubes. Using a panel that included CD45RO, CCR7, CD25, CD127, CD95 and CD27, naive, central memory, regulatory and stem cell-like memory CD4+ T cells were sorted on a BD FACSAria II. Purity was above 98% for every sorted population. Right away, PBMCs were isolated by Lymphoprep density gradient centrifugation and were stained directly, with no culture step. Samples were stained and sorted in pairs, with one healthy donor and one patient per experiment, so that batch effects were minimized. The junction shows trimming of 3 bases on V and 0 bases on J, and the gene matches do not reach 10 bases of it. The germline V gene encodes CDR1 SGDLS and CDR2 YYNGEE. The CDR3 starts with the cysteine, ends with the phenylalanine, and has 19 residues. This entry keeps only the CDR3 DNA: 57 bases, framed from base 1.

This TCR came from a woman under 30 in good health. The chain couples TRBV9 to TRBJ2-6; TRBD1 lines up with 9 middle nucleotides. The sample comprised naive CD4+ T cells from blood. What the cell subset or site label conveys for this sample: true naive CD4+ T cells. The CDR3 reads CASSARAGTGNSGANVLTF. The DNA reads TGTGCCAGCAGCGCGAGAGCCGGGACAGGGAACTCTGGGGCCAACGTCCTGACTTTC. The CDR3, completed at both ends by the reference TRBV9 and TRBJ2-6 genes, gives the full variable domain DSGVTQTPKHLITATGQRVTLRCSPRSGDLSVYWYQQSLDQGLQFLIQYYNGEERAKGNILERFSAQQFPDLHSELNLSSLELGDSALYFCASSARAGTGNSGANVLTFGAGSRLTVL.